Described below is a single T cell receptor (beta chain) sequence and its context. The data originate from a study of technical replicates of blood from four donors. Measured with immunoSEQ multiplex PCR; TCRdb has only the in-frame clones, and not every one. Of around 90,000 clones listed, roughly 94% are singletons. Per the germline V gene, CDR1 is SNHLY and CDR2 is FYNNEI. The CDR3 runs to 13 residues. The V gene lost 4 bases and the J gene lost 5 bases, with 11 bases spanning the gap. The sample was T cells isolated from PBMCs. The chain uses TRBV2 and TRBJ1-1; tentative D call: TRBD1 (5 bases). The origin of this receptor is a human donor in good health. The CDR3 here is CASSVGTYTEAFF. The CDR3 DNA reads TGTGCCAGCAGTGTAGGGACTTATACTGAAGCTTTCTTT.